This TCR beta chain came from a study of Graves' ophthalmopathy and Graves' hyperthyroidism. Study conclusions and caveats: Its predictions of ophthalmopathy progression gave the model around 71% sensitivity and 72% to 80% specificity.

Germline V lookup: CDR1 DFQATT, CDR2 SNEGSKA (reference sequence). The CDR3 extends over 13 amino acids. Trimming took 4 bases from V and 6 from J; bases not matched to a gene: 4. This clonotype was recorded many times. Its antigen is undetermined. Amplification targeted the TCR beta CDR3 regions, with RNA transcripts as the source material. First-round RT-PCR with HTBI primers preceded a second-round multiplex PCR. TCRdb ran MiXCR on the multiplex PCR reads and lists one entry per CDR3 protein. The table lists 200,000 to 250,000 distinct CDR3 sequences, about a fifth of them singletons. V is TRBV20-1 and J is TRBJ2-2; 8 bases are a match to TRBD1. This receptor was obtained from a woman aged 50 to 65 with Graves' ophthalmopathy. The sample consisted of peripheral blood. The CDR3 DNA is TGCAGTGCTAAGGACAGGGTCGCCGGGGAGCTGTTTTTT. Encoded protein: CSAKDRVAGELFF.